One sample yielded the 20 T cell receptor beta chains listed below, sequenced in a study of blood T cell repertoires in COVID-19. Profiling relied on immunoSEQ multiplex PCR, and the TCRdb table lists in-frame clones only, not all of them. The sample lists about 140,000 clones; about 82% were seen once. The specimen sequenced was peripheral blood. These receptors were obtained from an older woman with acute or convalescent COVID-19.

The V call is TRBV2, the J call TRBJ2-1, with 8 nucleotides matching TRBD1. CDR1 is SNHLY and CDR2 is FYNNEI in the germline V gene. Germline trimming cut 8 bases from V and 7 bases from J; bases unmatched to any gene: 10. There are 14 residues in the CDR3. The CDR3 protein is CASLWDRTPNEQFF. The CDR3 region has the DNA TGTGCCAGCCTCTGGGACAGGACGCCGAATGAGCAGTTCTTC.

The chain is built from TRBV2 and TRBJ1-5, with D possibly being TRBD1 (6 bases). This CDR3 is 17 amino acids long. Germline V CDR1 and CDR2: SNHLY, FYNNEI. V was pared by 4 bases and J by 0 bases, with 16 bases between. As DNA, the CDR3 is TGTGCCAGCAGTGGCCCTATCGACAGGAATAGCAATCAGCCCCAGCATTTT. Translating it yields CASSGPIDRNSNQPQHF.

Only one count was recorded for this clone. The CDR3 DNA reads TGTGCCAGCATTCACAGGGGGCTTGGGGAGACCCAGTACTTC. Encoded protein: CASIHRGLGETQYF. The chain joins TRBV2 to TRBJ2-5; 9 bases are shared with TRBD1. Losses at the gene ends were 7 bases for V and 5 bases for J; bases not matched to a gene: 8. This CDR3 spans 14 amino acids. CDR1 and CDR2 (germline): SNHLY, FYNNEI.

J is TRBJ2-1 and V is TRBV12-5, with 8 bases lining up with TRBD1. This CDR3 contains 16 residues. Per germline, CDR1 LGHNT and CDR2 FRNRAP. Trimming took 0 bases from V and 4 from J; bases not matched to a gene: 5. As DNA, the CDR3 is TGTGCTAGTGGTTTGGTAACAGGGGGGATATACAATGAGCAGTTCTTC. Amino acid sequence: CASGLVTGGIYNEQFF. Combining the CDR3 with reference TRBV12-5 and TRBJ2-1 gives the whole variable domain DARVTQTPRHKVTEMGQEVTMRCQPILGHNTVFWYRQTMMQGLELLAYFRNRAPLDDSGMPKDRFSAEMPDATLATLKIQPSEPRDSAVYFCASGLVTGGIYNEQFFGPGTRLTVL.

The CDR3 nucleotides read TGTGCCAGCAGTGGGGTCACAGGGTCCTACGAGCAGTACTTC. As protein: CASSGVTGSYEQYF. V is TRBV2 and J is TRBJ2-7; D perhaps matches TRBD1 (6 bases). V lost 4 bases to trimming and J lost 1 base, with 11 bases between them. Germline CDR1 and CDR2: SNHLY and FYNNEI. The CDR3 is 14 amino acids.

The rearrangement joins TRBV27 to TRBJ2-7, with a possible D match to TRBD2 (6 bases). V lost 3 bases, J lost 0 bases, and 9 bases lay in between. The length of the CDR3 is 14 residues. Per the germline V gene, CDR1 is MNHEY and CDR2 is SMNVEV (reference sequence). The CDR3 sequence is CASSFGGGSYEQYF. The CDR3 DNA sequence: TGTGCCAGCAGTTTCGGGGGAGGCTCCTACGAGCAGTACTTC.

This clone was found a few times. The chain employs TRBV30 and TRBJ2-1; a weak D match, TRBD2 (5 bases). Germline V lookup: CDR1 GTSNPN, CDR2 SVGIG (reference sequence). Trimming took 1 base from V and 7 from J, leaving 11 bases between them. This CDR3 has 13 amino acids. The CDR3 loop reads CAWSGIRGNEQFF. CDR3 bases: TGTGCCTGGAGTGGGATCCGGGGTAATGAGCAGTTCTTC.

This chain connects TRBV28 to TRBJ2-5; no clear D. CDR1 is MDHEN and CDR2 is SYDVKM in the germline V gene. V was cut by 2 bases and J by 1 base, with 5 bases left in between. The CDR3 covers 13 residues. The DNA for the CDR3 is TGTGCCAGCAGTTTAAACAGCCAAGAGACCCAGTACTTC. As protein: CASSLNSQETQYF.

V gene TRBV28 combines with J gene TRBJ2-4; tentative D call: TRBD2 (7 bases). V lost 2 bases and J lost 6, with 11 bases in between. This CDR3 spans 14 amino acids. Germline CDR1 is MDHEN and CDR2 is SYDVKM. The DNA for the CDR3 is TGTGCCAGCAGTTTAGGGGGGGCTGGAAACATTCAGTACTTC. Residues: CASSLGGAGNIQYF.

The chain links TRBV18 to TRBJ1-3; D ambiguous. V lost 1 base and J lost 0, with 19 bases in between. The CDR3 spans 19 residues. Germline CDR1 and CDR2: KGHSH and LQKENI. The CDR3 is CASSPLIAESSFSGNTIYF. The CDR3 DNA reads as TGTGCCAGCTCACCACTTATCGCTGAGTCCTCCTTCTCTGGAAACACCATATATTTT.

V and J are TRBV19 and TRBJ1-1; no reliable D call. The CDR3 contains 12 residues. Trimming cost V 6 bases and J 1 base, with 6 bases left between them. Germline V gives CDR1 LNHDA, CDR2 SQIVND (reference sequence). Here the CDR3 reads CASRRANTEAFF. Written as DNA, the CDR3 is TGTGCCAGTAGGCGGGCGAACACTGAAGCTTTCTTT.

In DNA form, the CDR3 reads TGCGCCAGCAGCCAAGATTGGACAGGGGGTGGGGGCACAGATACGCAGTATTTT. Translating gives CASSQDWTGGGGTDTQYF. The chain recombines TRBV4-1 with TRBJ2-3; 10 bases agree with TRBD1. The germline V gene encodes CDR1 MGHRA and CDR2 YSYEKL. V shed 0 bases, J shed 1 base, and the junction held 7 bases outside the gene matches. The CDR3 is made up of 18 amino acids.

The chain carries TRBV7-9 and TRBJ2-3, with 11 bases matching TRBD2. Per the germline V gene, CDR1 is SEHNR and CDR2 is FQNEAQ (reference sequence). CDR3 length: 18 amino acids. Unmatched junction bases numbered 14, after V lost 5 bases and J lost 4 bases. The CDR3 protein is CASSPPTSGTPWADTQYF. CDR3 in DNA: TGTGCCAGCAGCCCGCCGACTAGCGGGACGCCGTGGGCAGATACGCAGTATTTT.

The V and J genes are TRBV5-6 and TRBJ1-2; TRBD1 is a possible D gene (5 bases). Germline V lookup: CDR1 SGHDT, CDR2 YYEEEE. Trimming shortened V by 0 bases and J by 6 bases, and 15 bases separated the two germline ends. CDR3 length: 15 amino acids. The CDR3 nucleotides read TGTGCCAGCAGCTTGGGGAGGGGCCGGTTGGATGGCTACACCTTC. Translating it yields CASSLGRGRLDGYTF.

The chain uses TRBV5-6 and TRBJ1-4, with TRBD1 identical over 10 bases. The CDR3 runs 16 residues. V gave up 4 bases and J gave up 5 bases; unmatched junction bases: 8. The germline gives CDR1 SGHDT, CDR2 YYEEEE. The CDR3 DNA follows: TGTGCCAGCAGCGAACTCCGACAGGGGGCAAATGAAAAACTGTTTTTT. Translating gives CASSELRQGANEKLFF.

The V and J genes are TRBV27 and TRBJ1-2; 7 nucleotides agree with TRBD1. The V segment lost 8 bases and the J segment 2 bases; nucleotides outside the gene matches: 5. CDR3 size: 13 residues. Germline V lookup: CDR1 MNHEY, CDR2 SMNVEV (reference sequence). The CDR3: CASAPTGNYGYTF. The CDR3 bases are TGTGCCAGCGCCCCGACAGGGAACTATGGCTACACCTTC.

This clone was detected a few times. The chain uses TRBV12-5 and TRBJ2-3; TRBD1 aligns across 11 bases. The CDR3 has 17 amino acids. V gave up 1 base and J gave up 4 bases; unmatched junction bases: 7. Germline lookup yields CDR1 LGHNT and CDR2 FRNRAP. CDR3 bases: TGTGCTAGTGGTTTGGGGACAGGGGGCCCGGCAGCAGATACGCAGTATTTT. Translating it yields CASGLGTGGPAADTQYF.

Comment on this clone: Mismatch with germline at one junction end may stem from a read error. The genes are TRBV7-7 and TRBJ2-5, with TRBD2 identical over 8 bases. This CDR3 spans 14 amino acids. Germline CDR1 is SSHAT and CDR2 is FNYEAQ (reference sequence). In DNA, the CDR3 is TGTGCTAGCAGCCTTTCCCGGGGGGGGGAGACCCAGTACTTC. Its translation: CASSLSRGGETQYF.

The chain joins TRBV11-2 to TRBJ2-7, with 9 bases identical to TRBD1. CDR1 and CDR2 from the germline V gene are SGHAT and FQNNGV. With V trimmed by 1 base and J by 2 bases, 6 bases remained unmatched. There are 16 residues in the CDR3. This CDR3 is CASSLAPGQGAYEQYF. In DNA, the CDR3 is TGTGCCAGCAGCTTAGCCCCGGGACAGGGAGCCTACGAGCAGTACTTC.

The CDR3 nucleotides read TGTGCCAGTATAGAGACTAGCGGGCGCACAGATACGCAGTATTTT. As protein: CASIETSGRTDTQYF. This chain uses TRBV6-5 with TRBJ2-3; 10 bases line up with TRBD2. This CDR3 contains 15 residues. CDR1 and CDR2 from the germline V gene are MNHEY and SVGAGI. The V and J ends lost 9 bases and 1 base, in that order; junction bases with no gene match: 7.